This TCR beta chain stems from a study of beta chain features in type 1 diabetes. On the study more broadly: The samples had around 100 million sorted cells examined in all. Study results and limitations: VDJ junctions sequenced from type 1 diabetes patients showed fewer insertions and more deletions. Patients with Type 1 diabetes showed moderately but significantly shorter TCRB CDR3s in all four CD4+ subsets.

The germline V gene encodes CDR1 LGHNT and CDR2 FRNRAP. This CDR3 spans 17 amino acids. Trimming cost V 0 bases and J 6 bases; bases outside gene matches: 2. Remarks on this clone: The target antigen is unknown.

Expressed TCRB transcripts were sequenced after all isolated RNA was converted to cDNA. Profiled with immunoSEQ multiplex PCR; TCRdb holds only in-frame clones, not every one. The table shows 300,000 to 350,000 clones, with approximately 12% occurring only once. The chain is built from TRBV12-5 and TRBJ2-2; the match to TRBD2 covers 15 bases. This clonotype originated in a woman aged 18-29 years with type 1 diabetes. What was sequenced was naive CD4+ T cells from blood. CDR3 coding DNA: TGTGCTAGTGGTTTGGTAGGACTAGCGGGAGGGCCCGGGGAGCTGTTTTTT. The encoded protein is CASGLVGLAGGPGELFF.